This is a list of T cell receptor beta chains from one sample in a study of shared clonotypes between healthy human individuals. This table comes from immunoSEQ multiplex PCR, and its TCRdb copy is limited to in-frame clones, with some not included. The table lists 1.4 million or so clones, approximately 98.5% of them singletons. Sequenced input: naive CD4+ T cells sorted from blood. All receptors derive from a man aged 30 to 39 in good health. The CDR3 runs from the conserved cysteine through the conserved F or W. The D gene is left open where the match is weak. Only part of the rows carry a size: once, few, many, or a class if the clone is expanded.

J gene | V gene | D gene | clone size | CDR3 protein | CDR3 DNA
TRBJ2-7 | TRBV7-2 | NA | NA | CASSLLVNSEQYF | TGTGCCAGCAGCTTACTAGTAAATTCCGAGCAGTACTTC
TRBJ2-7 | TRBV4-3 | TRBD2 | NA | CASSQDVGVAGKAREQYF | TGCGCCAGCAGCCAAGACGTAGGGGTAGCGGGAAAGGCGAGGGAGCAGTACTTC
TRBJ2-5 | TRBV28 | NA | NA | CASRGGGEETQYF | TGTGCCAGCAGAGGGGGAGGGGAGGAGACCCAGTACTTC
TRBJ2-4 | TRBV4-3 | NA | NA | CASSPSATKNIQYF | TGCGCCAGCAGCCCATCAGCGACCAAAAACATTCAGTACTTC
TRBJ2-7 | TRBV2 | TRBD1 | NA | CATTDRKTSYEQYF | TGTGCCACCACGGACAGGAAAACCTCCTACGAGCAGTACTTC
TRBJ1-2 | TRBV9 | TRBD1 | NA | CASSVGTGFYGYTF | TGTGCCAGCAGCGTGGGGACAGGGTTCTATGGCTACACCTTC
TRBJ2-1 | TRBV27 | NA | once | CASSLRLTGHSYNEQFF | TGTGCCAGCAGTCTTCGCCTTACCGGCCACTCCTACAATGAGCAGTTCTTC
TRBJ2-7 | TRBV5-1 | NA | NA | CASSLRELGYEQYF | TGCGCCAGCAGCTTGCGAGAATTGGGCTACGAGCAGTACTTC
TRBJ2-7 | TRBV2 | NA | NA | CASLQKGQGGDEQYF | TGTGCCAGCCTCCAGAAAGGTCAGGGGGGGGACGAGCAGTACTTC
TRBJ2-3 | TRBV5-1 | NA | NA | CASSLGYSSTDTQYF | TGCGCCAGCAGCTTGGGGTACTCTAGCACAGATACGCAGTATTTT
TRBJ2-5 | TRBV27 | NA | once | CASSPRTFKETQYF | TGTGCCAGCAGTCCCCGGACTTTCAAGGAAACCCAGTACTTC
TRBJ1-1 | TRBV18 | NA | NA | CASSMSGPMNTEAFF | TGTGCCAGCTCTATGTCTGGCCCCATGAACACTGAAGCTTTCTTT
TRBJ2-1 | TRBV5-1 | NA | NA | CASSLASPRGYNEQFF | TGCGCCAGCAGCTTGGCCAGCCCAAGAGGCTACAATGAGCAGTTCTTC
TRBJ1-2 | TRBV18 | NA | once | CASSPIPDSDYGYTF | TGTGCCAGCTCACCCATACCGGACAGTGACTATGGCTACACCTTC
TRBJ1-2 | TRBV15 | NA | NA | CATSYSYKDGYTF | TGTGCCACCAGTTACAGTTATAAAGACGGCTACACCTTC
TRBJ2-1 | TRBV6-1 | TRBD2 | once | CASSGVRAGGLNEQFF | TGTGCCAGCAGTGGGGTGAGGGCGGGAGGGCTCAATGAGCAGTTCTTC
TRBJ2-5 | TRBV18 | TRBD1 | NA | CASSPGQGIGETQYF | TGTGCCAGCTCACCGGGACAGGGGATTGGAGAGACCCAGTACTTC
TRBJ1-1 | TRBV28 | NA | NA | CASSFLGGGASRGTEAFF | TGTGCCAGCAGTTTCCTTGGCGGGGGCGCCTCCAGGGGCACTGAAGCTTTCTTT
TRBJ2-1 | TRBV5-1 | NA | NA | CASSLGTVSSNEQFF | TGCGCCAGCAGCTTGGGCACTGTCAGCTCCAATGAGCAGTTCTTC
TRBJ1-1 | TRBV10-2 | TRBD1 | NA | CASSDSAGGAKTAFF | TGCGCCAGCAGTGACTCCGCAGGGGGCGCGAAGACAGCTTTCTTT
TRBJ2-7 | TRBV28 | TRBD2 | NA | CASSLPPGTSGTYEQYF | TGTGCCAGCAGTTTACCCCCCGGGACTAGCGGGACCTACGAGCAGTACTTC
TRBJ2-1 | TRBV6-1 | TRBD2 | NA | CASSALAGGLYNEQFF | TGTGCCAGCAGTGCCTTAGCGGGAGGGCTATACAATGAGCAGTTCTTC
TRBJ2-1 | TRBV7-2 | NA | NA | CASSLAWSGSYNEQFF | TGTGCCAGCAGCTTAGCCTGGAGCGGCTCCTACAATGAGCAGTTCTTC
TRBJ2-3 | TRBV6-4 | NA | NA | CASSDSGRGETDTQYF | TGTGCCAGCAGTGACTCGGGCAGGGGGGAAACAGATACGCAGTATTTT
TRBJ1-5 | TRBV30 | NA | NA | CAWSGGLSNQPQHF | TGTGCCTGGAGCGGGGGGCTTAGCAATCAGCCCCAGCATTTT
TRBJ2-1 | TRBV7-2 | TRBD2 | NA | CASSLRQAGVNNEQFF | TGTGCCAGCAGCTTACGTCAGGCGGGAGTCAACAATGAGCAGTTCTTC
TRBJ2-3 | TRBV28 | TRBD2 | NA | CASSLFPLADTDTQYF | TGTGCCAGCAGTTTATTCCCCCTAGCGGACACAGATACGCAGTATTTT
TRBJ1-1 | TRBV11-3 | NA | NA | CASSSHPGREAFF | TGTGCCAGCAGCAGCCATCCGGGGCGGGAAGCTTTCTTT
TRBJ2-1 | TRBV10-1 | TRBD2 | once | CASSESGGLAGGGQFF | TGCGCCAGCAGTGAGTCGGGCGGACTAGCGGGAGGAGGGCAGTTCTTC
TRBJ2-2 | TRBV7-3 | NA | NA | CASSLRGPGELFF | TGTGCCAGCAGCTTAAGGGGCCCCGGGGAGCTGTTTTTT
TRBJ2-7 | TRBV6-5 | TRBD1 | NA | CASNTQGSPYEQYF | TGTGCCAGCAACACACAGGGGTCCCCCTACGAGCAGTACTTC
TRBJ1-2 | TRBV9 | NA | NA | CASSVGGVYGYTF | TGTGCCAGCAGCGTTGGGGGCGTCTATGGCTACACCTTC
TRBJ2-1 | TRBV25-1 | NA | NA | CASSDPPSPSNEQFF | TGTGCCAGCAGTGACCCGCCGTCACCCTCCAATGAGCAGTTCTTC
TRBJ2-7 | TRBV18 | TRBD2 | NA | CASSPPKGRERSYEQYF | TGTGCCAGCTCACCACCAAAGGGGCGGGAGAGATCCTACGAGCAGTACTTC
TRBJ2-3 | TRBV5-1 | TRBD2 | NA | CASSLAPLPVGLAGGSVTDTQYF | TGCGCCAGCAGCTTGGCCCCTTTACCCGTAGGACTAGCGGGAGGGTCCGTCACAGATACGCAGTATTTT
TRBJ1-1 | TRBV25-1 | TRBD1 | once | CASSAYRGRDEAFF | TGTGCCAGCAGTGCGTACAGGGGCCGGGATGAAGCTTTCTTT
TRBJ2-1 | TRBV6-5 | TRBD2 | NA | CASSYGGLAGYNEQFF | TGTGCCAGCAGTTACGGGGGACTAGCCGGCTACAATGAGCAGTTCTTC
TRBJ2-5 | TRBV28 | TRBD2 | NA | CASRGGGAGQETQYF | TGTGCCAGCAGGGGTGGTGGAGCGGGACAAGAGACCCAGTACTTC
TRBJ2-5 | TRBV13 | NA | NA | CASSNQVETQYF | TGTGCCAGCAGCAACCAGGTTGAGACCCAGTACTTC
TRBJ1-2 | TRBV5-8 | TRBD1 | NA | CASSFDPGQNYGYTF | TGTGCCAGCAGCTTCGACCCGGGACAGAACTATGGCTACACCTTC
TRBJ2-7 | TRBV7-2 | TRBD2 | once | CASSGGTKVEQYF | TGTGCCAGCAGCGGCGGGACTAAAGTTGAGCAGTACTTC
TRBJ2-2 | TRBV18 | TRBD1 | NA | CASSPGQGAAGELFF | TGTGCCAGCTCACCGGGACAGGGGGCTGCCGGGGAGCTGTTTTTT
TRBJ1-4 | TRBV4-1 | NA | NA | CASSQPLEKLFF | TGCGCCAGCAGCCAGCCACTTGAAAAACTGTTTTTT
TRBJ2-2 | TRBV5-4 | NA | NA | CASSAELRVTGELFF | TGTGCCAGCAGCGCCGAGCTACGGGTCACCGGGGAGCTGTTTTTT
TRBJ1-2 | TRBV6-6 | NA | NA | CASSYQGANYGYTF | TGTGCCAGCAGTTACCAAGGGGCTAACTATGGCTACACCTTC